The rows below give T cell receptor beta chains drawn from one sample of a study of blood T cell repertoires in COVID-19. TCRdb's table, derived via immunoSEQ multiplex PCR, lists solely in-frame clones and lacks some. This table holds 100,000 to 150,000 clones, about 84% found once. The specimen was peripheral blood. The origin of the receptors is a man aged 55 to 70 with acute or convalescent COVID-19. CDR3s include the opening cysteine and the closing phenylalanine or tryptophan. Each record gives: J gene, V gene, CDR3 length, clone size, D gene, CDR3 DNA, CDR3 protein. D genes are given only for firm matches. Not all rows give a size; the values are once, few, many and, for expanded clones, a class.

J gene: TRBJ2-7
V gene: TRBV28
CDR3 length: 16
clone size: NA
D gene: TRBD2
CDR3 DNA: TGTGCCAGCAGTTTAGGGCACAGCGGGGGTACCTACGAGCAGTACTTC
CDR3 protein: CASSLGHSGGTYEQYF

J gene: TRBJ2-3
V gene: TRBV11-2
CDR3 length: 13
clone size: many
D gene: NA
CDR3 DNA: TGTGCCAGCAGCTTAGCAGGGGCAGATACGCAGTATTTT
CDR3 protein: CASSLAGADTQYF

J gene: TRBJ2-2
V gene: TRBV13
CDR3 length: 15
clone size: NA
D gene: NA
CDR3 DNA: TGTGCCAGCAGCGGGGTTGAGGGGGAAACCGGGGAGCTGTTTTTT
CDR3 protein: CASSGVEGETGELFF

J gene: TRBJ1-1
V gene: TRBV7-2
CDR3 length: 16
clone size: NA
D gene: NA
CDR3 DNA: TGTGCCAGCAGCTTATTTGGCGGGGGCGAAGGCACTGAAGCTTTCTTT
CDR3 protein: CASSLFGGGEGTEAFF

J gene: TRBJ2-2
V gene: TRBV15
CDR3 length: 16
clone size: NA
D gene: NA
CDR3 DNA: TGTGCCACCAGCAGAGAAATGGGGCGAATGGACGGGGAGCTGTTTTTT
CDR3 protein: CATSREMGRMDGELFF

J gene: TRBJ2-7
V gene: TRBV21-1
CDR3 length: 19
clone size: NA
D gene: NA
CDR3 DNA: TGTGCCAGCAGCGCTACATATTGGACAGGGACGCCTATAGCCTGTGTGCAGTACTTC
CDR3 protein: CASSATYWTGTPIACVQYF

J gene: TRBJ1-2
V gene: TRBV3-1/TRBV3-2
CDR3 length: 14
clone size: NA
D gene: TRBD1
CDR3 DNA: TGTGCCAGCAGACTGGGACAGGGGAACTATGGCTACACCTTC
CDR3 protein: CASRLGQGNYGYTF

J gene: TRBJ2-1
V gene: TRBV10-3
CDR3 length: 14
clone size: NA
D gene: NA
CDR3 DNA: TGTGCCATCAGAGGCCAGGGCACATACAATGAGCAGTTCTTC
CDR3 protein: CAIRGQGTYNEQFF

J gene: TRBJ2-3
V gene: TRBV7-3
CDR3 length: 15
clone size: NA
D gene: NA
CDR3 DNA: TGTGCCAGCAGCTTAACGGGGGGAAGCACAGATACGCAGTATTTT
CDR3 protein: CASSLTGGSTDTQYF

J gene: TRBJ2-1
V gene: TRBV5-4
CDR3 length: 16
clone size: NA
D gene: NA
CDR3 DNA: TGTGCCAGCAGCCCCGATTTGGAGGGATACTACAATGAGCAGTTCTTC
CDR3 protein: CASSPDLEGYYNEQFF

J gene: TRBJ2-2
V gene: TRBV6-6
CDR3 length: 14
clone size: NA
D gene: NA
CDR3 DNA: TGTGCCAGCAGCCAGACAGCTCCCACCGGGGAGCTGTTTTTT
CDR3 protein: CASSQTAPTGELFF

J gene: TRBJ1-2
V gene: TRBV6-1
CDR3 length: 13
clone size: NA
D gene: TRBD1
CDR3 DNA: TGTGCCAGCAGTGAACTGACAGGGGAAGGCTACACCTTC
CDR3 protein: CASSELTGEGYTF

J gene: TRBJ2-1
V gene: TRBV19
CDR3 length: 15
clone size: NA
D gene: TRBD1
CDR3 DNA: TGTGCCAGTCAGGCCCGGACAGGGGGCTACAATGAGCAGTTCTTC
CDR3 protein: CASQARTGGYNEQFF

J gene: TRBJ1-3
V gene: TRBV10-2
CDR3 length: 19
clone size: NA
D gene: NA
CDR3 DNA: TGCGCCAGCAGTGGAGGGGGGGGTTTATCATCCTCTTCTGGAAACACCATATATTTT
CDR3 protein: CASSGGGGLSSSSGNTIYF

J gene: TRBJ2-1
V gene: TRBV12-5
CDR3 length: 17
clone size: NA
D gene: TRBD2
CDR3 DNA: TGTGCTAGTGGTTTGGTACTAGCGGGAGGGCCGTACAATGAGCAGTTCTTC
CDR3 protein: CASGLVLAGGPYNEQFF

J gene: TRBJ2-3
V gene: TRBV6-6
CDR3 length: 13
clone size: few
D gene: NA
CDR3 DNA: TGTGCCACATCAAGGGGGAGCACAGATACGCAGTATTTT
CDR3 protein: CATSRGSTDTQYF

J gene: TRBJ2-1
V gene: TRBV6-5
CDR3 length: 14
clone size: NA
D gene: TRBD1
CDR3 DNA: TGTGCCAGCAGCGTCGGACAGGGGGTAACAGAGCAGTTCTTC
CDR3 protein: CASSVGQGVTEQFF

J gene: TRBJ2-3
V gene: TRBV5-4
CDR3 length: 15
clone size: NA
D gene: NA
CDR3 DNA: TGTGCCAGCAGCCTCGTCAGGGGTGGTGCAGATACGCAGTATTTT
CDR3 protein: CASSLVRGGADTQYF

J gene: TRBJ2-1
V gene: TRBV4-2
CDR3 length: 15
clone size: NA
D gene: TRBD1
CDR3 DNA: TGTGCCAGCAGCCCGACAGGGATAGGCGGCAATGAGCAGTTCTTC
CDR3 protein: CASSPTGIGGNEQFF

J gene: TRBJ2-7
V gene: TRBV4-2
CDR3 length: 15
clone size: NA
D gene: TRBD1
CDR3 DNA: TGTGCCAGCAGCCCGTCGGGACAGTCGTCCTACGAGCAGTACTTC
CDR3 protein: CASSPSGQSSYEQYF

J gene: TRBJ2-1
V gene: TRBV27
CDR3 length: 15
clone size: NA
D gene: TRBD2
CDR3 DNA: TGTGCCAGCACCGGGACGGGACTAGCGGGAGTTGAGCAGTTCTTC
CDR3 protein: CASTGTGLAGVEQFF

J gene: TRBJ2-7
V gene: TRBV3-1/TRBV3-2
CDR3 length: 14
clone size: NA
D gene: NA
CDR3 DNA: TGTGCCAGCAGCAACTGGGACTCTTCCTACGAGCAGTACTTC
CDR3 protein: CASSNWDSSYEQYF

J gene: TRBJ2-7
V gene: TRBV5-1
CDR3 length: 9
clone size: NA
D gene: NA
CDR3 DNA: TGCGCCAGCCTCCCAGGGCCGTACTTC
CDR3 protein: CASLPGPYF

J gene: TRBJ2-7
V gene: TRBV2
CDR3 length: 16
clone size: once
D gene: TRBD2
CDR3 DNA: TGTGCCAGCACCCCTCCCGGGACTAGCGGATACTACGAGCAGTACTTC
CDR3 protein: CASTPPGTSGYYEQYF

J gene: TRBJ2-7
V gene: TRBV9
CDR3 length: 14
clone size: NA
D gene: NA
CDR3 DNA: TGTGCCAGCAGCGTAGGTCTAGTAGGCTACGAGCAGTACTTC
CDR3 protein: CASSVGLVGYEQYF

J gene: TRBJ2-3
V gene: TRBV11-2
CDR3 length: 15
clone size: NA
D gene: TRBD2
CDR3 DNA: TGTGCCAGCAGCCAGCAGGGGCGCGGGGGGGATACGCAGTATTTT
CDR3 protein: CASSQQGRGGDTQYF

J gene: TRBJ2-2
V gene: TRBV6-5
CDR3 length: 15
clone size: NA
D gene: NA
CDR3 DNA: TGTGCCAGCAGGGACAGCTTACCGAACACCGGGGAGCTGTTTTTT
CDR3 protein: CASRDSLPNTGELFF

J gene: TRBJ2-5
V gene: TRBV2
CDR3 length: 13
clone size: NA
D gene: NA
CDR3 DNA: TGTGCCAGCAGTACGACTAGGGAAGAGACCCAGTACTTC
CDR3 protein: CASSTTREETQYF

J gene: TRBJ2-2
V gene: TRBV27
CDR3 length: 14
clone size: NA
D gene: TRBD2
CDR3 DNA: TGTGCCAGCAGCTTCGGGGGGTACATCGGGGAGCTGTTTTTT
CDR3 protein: CASSFGGYIGELFF

J gene: TRBJ2-7
V gene: TRBV7-8
CDR3 length: 12
clone size: NA
D gene: NA
CDR3 DNA: TGTGCCAGCAGCTCGTCCTCCTACGAGCAGTACTTC
CDR3 protein: CASSSSSYEQYF

J gene: TRBJ1-2
V gene: TRBV25-1
CDR3 length: 15
clone size: NA
D gene: TRBD1
CDR3 DNA: TGTGCCAGCAGTGAGGGGACAGGGGGGGGCTATGGCTACACCTTC
CDR3 protein: CASSEGTGGGYGYTF

J gene: TRBJ2-7
V gene: TRBV19
CDR3 length: 16
clone size: NA
D gene: NA
CDR3 DNA: TGTGCCAGTAGTATCGCCCGGACTACACCTACCTACGAGCAGTACTTC
CDR3 protein: CASSIARTTPTYEQYF

J gene: TRBJ2-5
V gene: TRBV29-1
CDR3 length: 14
clone size: NA
D gene: TRBD2
CDR3 DNA: TGCAGCGTTCGGCTAGCGGGAGAACAAGAGACCCAGTACTTC
CDR3 protein: CSVRLAGEQETQYF

J gene: TRBJ1-1
V gene: TRBV4-2
CDR3 length: 13
clone size: NA
D gene: NA
CDR3 DNA: TGTGCCAGCAGCACCCGGCCGGGCACTGAAGCTTTCTTT
CDR3 protein: CASSTRPGTEAFF

J gene: TRBJ2-7
V gene: TRBV30
CDR3 length: 13
clone size: few
D gene: NA
CDR3 DNA: TGTGCCTGGAGCTGGGCCCCTTTCGGCGAGCAGTACTTC
CDR3 protein: CAWSWAPFGEQYF

J gene: TRBJ2-1
V gene: TRBV6-1
CDR3 length: 15
clone size: NA
D gene: TRBD2
CDR3 DNA: TGTGCCAGCAGTGAAAAAAGCGGGAGGGCCGATGAGCAGTTCTTC
CDR3 protein: CASSEKSGRADEQFF

J gene: TRBJ2-6
V gene: TRBV11-2
CDR3 length: 16
clone size: NA
D gene: TRBD1
CDR3 DNA: TGTGCCAGCAGCCTCCAACAGGGGGCTGGGGCCAACGTCCTGACTTTC
CDR3 protein: CASSLQQGAGANVLTF

J gene: TRBJ1-4
V gene: TRBV27
CDR3 length: 11
clone size: NA
D gene: NA
CDR3 DNA: TGTGCCAGCTCGGAAGGGGTAAAACTGTTTTTT
CDR3 protein: CASSEGVKLFF

J gene: TRBJ1-3
V gene: TRBV6-5
CDR3 length: 15
clone size: NA
D gene: TRBD1
CDR3 DNA: TGTGCCAGCAGACTGGGGACAGGGGGTGGAAACACCATATATTTT
CDR3 protein: CASRLGTGGGNTIYF

J gene: TRBJ2-2
V gene: TRBV12-3/TRBV12-4
CDR3 length: 12
clone size: NA
D gene: NA
CDR3 DNA: TGTGCCAGCAGTTTACGGGGGTTGGAGCTGTTTTTT
CDR3 protein: CASSLRGLELFF

J gene: TRBJ1-2
V gene: TRBV7-2
CDR3 length: 13
clone size: NA
D gene: TRBD1
CDR3 DNA: TGTGCCAGCAGCTTAGACAGGGGCTATGGCTACACCTTC
CDR3 protein: CASSLDRGYGYTF

J gene: TRBJ2-1
V gene: TRBV2
CDR3 length: 15
clone size: NA
D gene: TRBD1
CDR3 DNA: TGTGCCAGCAGTCGAGGACAGGGGGCTTACAATGAGCAGTTCTTC
CDR3 protein: CASSRGQGAYNEQFF

J gene: TRBJ1-2
V gene: TRBV7-2
CDR3 length: 14
clone size: NA
D gene: NA
CDR3 DNA: TGTGCCAGCAGCTTAGCGAGCCAGCGTTATGGCTACACCTTC
CDR3 protein: CASSLASQRYGYTF

J gene: TRBJ2-5
V gene: TRBV14
CDR3 length: 14
clone size: NA
D gene: NA
CDR3 DNA: TGTGCCAGCAGCCCCTTAGGAGACGTTAAGACCCAGTACTTC
CDR3 protein: CASSPLGDVKTQYF

J gene: TRBJ2-3
V gene: TRBV2
CDR3 length: 13
clone size: NA
D gene: NA
CDR3 DNA: TGTGCCAGCAGTGTAGGGGGACCAGATACGCAGTATTTT
CDR3 protein: CASSVGGPDTQYF